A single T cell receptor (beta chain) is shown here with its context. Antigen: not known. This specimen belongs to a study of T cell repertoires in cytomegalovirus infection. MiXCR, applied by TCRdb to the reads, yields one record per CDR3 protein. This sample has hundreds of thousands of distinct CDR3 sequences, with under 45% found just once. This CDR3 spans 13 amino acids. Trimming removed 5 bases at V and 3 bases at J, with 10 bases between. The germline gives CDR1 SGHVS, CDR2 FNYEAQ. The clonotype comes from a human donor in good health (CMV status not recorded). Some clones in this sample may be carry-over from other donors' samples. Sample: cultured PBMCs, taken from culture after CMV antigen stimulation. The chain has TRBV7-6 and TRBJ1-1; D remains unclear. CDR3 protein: CASSIEVDTEAFF. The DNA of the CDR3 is TGTGCCAGCAGCATAGAGGTCGACACTGAAGCTTTCTTT.